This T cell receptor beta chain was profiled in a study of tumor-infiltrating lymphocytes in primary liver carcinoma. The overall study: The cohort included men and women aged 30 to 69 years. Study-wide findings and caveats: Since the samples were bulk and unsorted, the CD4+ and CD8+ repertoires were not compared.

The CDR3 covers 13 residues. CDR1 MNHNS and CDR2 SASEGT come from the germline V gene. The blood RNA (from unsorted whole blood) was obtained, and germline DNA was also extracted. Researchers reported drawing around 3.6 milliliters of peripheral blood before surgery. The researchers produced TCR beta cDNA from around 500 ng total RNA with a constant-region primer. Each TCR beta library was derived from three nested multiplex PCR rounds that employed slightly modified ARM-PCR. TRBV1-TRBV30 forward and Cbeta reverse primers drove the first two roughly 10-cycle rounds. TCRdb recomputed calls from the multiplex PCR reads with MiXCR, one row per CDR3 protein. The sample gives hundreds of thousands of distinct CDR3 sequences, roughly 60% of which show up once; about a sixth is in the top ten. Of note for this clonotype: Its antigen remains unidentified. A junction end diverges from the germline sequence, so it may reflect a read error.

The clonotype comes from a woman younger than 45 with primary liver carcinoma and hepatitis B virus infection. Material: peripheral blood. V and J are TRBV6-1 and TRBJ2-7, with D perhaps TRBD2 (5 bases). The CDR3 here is CASSDPSPWEHYF. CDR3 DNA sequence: TGTGCCAGCAGTGATCCTAGTCCCTGGGAGCACTACTTC.